These T cell receptor beta chains were read from a single sample in a study of blood T cells in healthy people across ages. TCRdb passed the 5' RACE reads through MiXCR, listing each CDR3 protein once. Of 450,000 to 700,000 distinct CDR3 sequences in the sample, 27% were seen once. Sequencing was done on a sample of blood. Receptor source: a woman in her sixties or seventies in good health. CDR3s include the opening cysteine and the closing phenylalanine or tryptophan. A D gene is named only where the DNA matches it firmly. The listing skips clone size in some rows; elsewhere it reads once, few, many or a size class.

J	V	length	D	size	DNA	CDR3
TRBJ2-7	TRBV4-3	14	NA	NA	TGCGCCAGCAGCCAAGGCAGGGCAATCAACGAGCAGTACTTC	CASSQGRAINEQYF
TRBJ2-5	TRBV6-2/TRBV6-3	14	TRBD1	NA	TGTGCCAGTAGTTACAGGGGGCATGAGGAGACCCAGTACTTC	CASSYRGHEETQYF
TRBJ2-7	TRBV6-1	14	TRBD1	many	TGTGCCAGCAGTGAAGCGACAGGGGGCTACGAGCAGTACTTC	CASSEATGGYEQYF
TRBJ2-1	TRBV6-2/TRBV6-3	15	NA	few	TGTGCCAGCAGGACAGACAGGTCCCAAATCAATGAGCAGTTCTTC	CASRTDRSQINEQFF
TRBJ2-3	TRBV7-2	15	NA	NA	TGTGCCAGCAGCTTAGTGGAGGTCGTAGCCCATACGCAGTATTTT	CASSLVEVVAHTQYF
TRBJ2-3	TRBV27	15	NA	few	TGTGCCAGCAAATGGAGTCGCGGTTCGACAGATACGCAGTATTTT	CASKWSRGSTDTQYF
TRBJ1-5	TRBV4-3	14	TRBD1	NA	TGCGCCAGCAGCCACGGGACAGGCCCTGGGCCCCAGCATTTT	CASSHGTGPGPQHF
TRBJ2-1	TRBV21-1	15	NA	few	TGTGCCAGCAGCAAGATTGGGGACAGCTACAATGAGCAGTTCTTC	CASSKIGDSYNEQFF
TRBJ2-7	TRBV6-5	14	TRBD2	NA	TGTGCCAGCACCCCCAGCGGGGGTTCCCACGAGCAGTACTTC	CASTPSGGSHEQYF
TRBJ2-5	TRBV2	13	NA	many	TGTGCCAGCAGTCAGACAGGAGGAGAGACCCAGTACTTC	CASSQTGGETQYF